The T cell receptor beta chain under discussion was sequenced for a study of PD-L1 blockade in urothelial cancer. At the level of the study: Blood analysis was done at 3 weeks (second dose) and 6 weeks after treatment began.

Spiked synthetic TCR analogs estimated absolute template abundance per PCR. The method was immunoSEQ multiplex PCR; TCRdb's version includes in-frame clones alone and lacks a portion of them. Here the sample spans 15,000 to 20,000 clones, about 88% being singletons. The sample's time point: pretreatment peripheral blood. This TCR came from a man between 65 and 85 years old with urothelial cancer. Sequencing used PBMCs, obtained around atezolizumab (anti-PD-L1) treatment.

Here the CDR3 reads CASRDYRGKETQYF. In nucleotides, the CDR3 is TGTGCCAGCCGAGATTACAGGGGTAAAGAGACCCAGTACTTC. The chain recombines TRBV7-8 with TRBJ2-5; 7 bases agree with TRBD1. The junction had 9 bases not matched to a gene; V was cut back by 8 bases and J by 3 bases. Germline V gene sequence: CDR1 SGHVS, CDR2 FQNEAQ. The CDR3 extends over 14 amino acids.